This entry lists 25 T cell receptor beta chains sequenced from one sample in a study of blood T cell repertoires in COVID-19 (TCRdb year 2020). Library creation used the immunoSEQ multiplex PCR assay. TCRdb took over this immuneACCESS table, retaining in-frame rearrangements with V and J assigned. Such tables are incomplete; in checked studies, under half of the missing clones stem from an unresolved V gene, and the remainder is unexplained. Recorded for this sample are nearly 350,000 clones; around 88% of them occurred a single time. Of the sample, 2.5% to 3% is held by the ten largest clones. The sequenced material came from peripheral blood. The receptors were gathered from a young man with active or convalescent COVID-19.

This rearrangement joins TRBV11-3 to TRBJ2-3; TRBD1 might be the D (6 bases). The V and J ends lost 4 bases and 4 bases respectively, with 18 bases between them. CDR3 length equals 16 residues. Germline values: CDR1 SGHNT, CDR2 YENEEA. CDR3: CASSSILGTSADTQYF. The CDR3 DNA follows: TGTGCCAGCAGCTCAATTTTGGGGACATCTGCAGATACGCAGTATTTT.

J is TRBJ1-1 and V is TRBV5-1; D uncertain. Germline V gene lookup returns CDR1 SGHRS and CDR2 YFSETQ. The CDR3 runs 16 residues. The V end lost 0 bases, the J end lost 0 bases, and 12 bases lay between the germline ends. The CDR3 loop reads CASSLVGRSMNTEAFF. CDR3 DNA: TGCGCCAGCAGCTTGGTTGGGAGGTCCATGAACACTGAAGCTTTCTTT.

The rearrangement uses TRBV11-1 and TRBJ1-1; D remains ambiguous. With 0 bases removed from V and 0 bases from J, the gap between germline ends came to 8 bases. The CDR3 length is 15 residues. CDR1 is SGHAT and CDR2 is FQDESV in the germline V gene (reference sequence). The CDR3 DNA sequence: TGTGCCAGCAGCTTAGCCCCAACTGTGAACACTGAAGCTTTCTTT. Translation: CASSLAPTVNTEAFF.

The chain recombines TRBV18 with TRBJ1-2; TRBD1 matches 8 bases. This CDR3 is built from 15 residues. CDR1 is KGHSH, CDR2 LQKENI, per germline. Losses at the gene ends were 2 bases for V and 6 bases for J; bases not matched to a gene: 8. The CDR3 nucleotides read TGTGCCAGCTCACCATCCCGGGACAGGCTCGATGGCTACACCTTC. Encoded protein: CASSPSRDRLDGYTF.

The DNA for the CDR3 is TGTGCCAGCAGCTTGGCAGGGGTGAACTATGGCTACACCTTC. This translates into CASSLAGVNYGYTF. This sequence joins TRBV5-4 and TRBJ1-2; possible D gene TRBD1, 6 bases. The V end lost 0 bases, the J end lost 2 bases, and 8 bases lay between the germline ends. The CDR3 is 14 residues long. Germline V gives CDR1 SGHNT, CDR2 YYREEE (reference sequence).

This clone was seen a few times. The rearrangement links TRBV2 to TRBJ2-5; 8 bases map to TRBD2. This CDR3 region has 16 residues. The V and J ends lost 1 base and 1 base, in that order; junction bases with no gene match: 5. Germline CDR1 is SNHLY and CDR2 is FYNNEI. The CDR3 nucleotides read TGTGCCAGCAGTGAAGGCCCCAGCGGGGGCCAAGAGACCCAGTACTTC. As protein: CASSEGPSGGQETQYF. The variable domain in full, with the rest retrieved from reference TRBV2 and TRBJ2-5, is EPEVTQTPSHQVTQMGQEVILRCVPISNHLYFYWYRQILGQKVEFLVSFYNNEISEKSEIFDDQFSVERPDGSNFTLKIRSTKLEDSAMYFCASSEGPSGGQETQYFGPGTRLLVL.

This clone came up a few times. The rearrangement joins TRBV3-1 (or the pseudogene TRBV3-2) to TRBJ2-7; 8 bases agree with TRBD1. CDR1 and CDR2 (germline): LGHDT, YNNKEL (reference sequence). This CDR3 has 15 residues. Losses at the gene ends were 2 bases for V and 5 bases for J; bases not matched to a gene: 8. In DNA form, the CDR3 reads TGTGCCAGCAGCCAATTGGGGGACAGGTACGACGAGCAGTACTTC. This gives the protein CASSQLGDRYDEQYF.

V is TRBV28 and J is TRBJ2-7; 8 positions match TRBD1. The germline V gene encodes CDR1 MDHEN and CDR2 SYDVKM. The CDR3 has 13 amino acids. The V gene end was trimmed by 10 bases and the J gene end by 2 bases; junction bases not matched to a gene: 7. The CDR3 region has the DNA TGTGCCACCTCGATGACAGGGGCCTACGAGCAGTACTTC. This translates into CATSMTGAYEQYF.

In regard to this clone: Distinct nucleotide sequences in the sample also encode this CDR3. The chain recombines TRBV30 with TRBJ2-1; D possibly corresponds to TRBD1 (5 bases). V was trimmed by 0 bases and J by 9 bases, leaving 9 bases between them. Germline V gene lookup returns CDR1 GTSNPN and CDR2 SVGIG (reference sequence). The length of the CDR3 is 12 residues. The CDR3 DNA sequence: TGTGCCTGGAGTGTTACAGGCGGTGAGCAGTTCTTC. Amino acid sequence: CAWSVTGGEQFF.

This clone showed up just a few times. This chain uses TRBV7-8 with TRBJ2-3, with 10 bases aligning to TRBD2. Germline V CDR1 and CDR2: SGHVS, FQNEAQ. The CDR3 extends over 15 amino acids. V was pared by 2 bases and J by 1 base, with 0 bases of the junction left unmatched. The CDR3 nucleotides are TGTGCCAGCAGCTTAACTAGCGGGGGCACAGATACGCAGTATTTT. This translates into CASSLTSGGTDTQYF.

Here the CDR3 DNA reads TGTGCCAGCAGTGCAGGGCGGACCACTGAAGCTTTCTTT. Translated, it gives CASSAGRTTEAFF. V usage is TRBV2 and J usage is TRBJ1-1, with D maybe TRBD1 (5 bases). The V and J ends lost 4 bases and 4 bases respectively, with 10 bases between them. Looked up from germline, CDR1 is SNHLY and CDR2 is FYNNEI. The CDR3 length is 13 residues. Together with reference TRBV2 and TRBJ1-1, the CDR3 gives the full variable domain: EPEVTQTPSHQVTQMGQEVILRCVPISNHLYFYWYRQILGQKVEFLVSFYNNEISEKSEIFDDQFSVERPDGSNFTLKIRSTKLEDSAMYFCASSAGRTTEAFFGQGTRLTVV.

The CDR3 loop is CASSLAGGRFSYEQYF. In DNA, the CDR3 is TGTGCCAGCAGCTTGGCGGGGGGCAGATTCTCCTACGAGCAGTACTTC. This chain connects TRBV5-4 to TRBJ2-7; a weak D match, TRBD2 (7 bases). From germline, CDR1 is SGHNT and CDR2 YYREEE (reference sequence). V was cut by 0 bases and J by 0 bases, with 13 bases left in between. The CDR3 length is 16 residues.

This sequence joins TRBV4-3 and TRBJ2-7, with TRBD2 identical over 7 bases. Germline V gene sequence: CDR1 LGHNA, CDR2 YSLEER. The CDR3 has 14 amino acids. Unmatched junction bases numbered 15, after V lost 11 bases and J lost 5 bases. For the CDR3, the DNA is TGCGCCTCAAGCCTGGGGGGGATTGGCCACGAGCAGTACTTC. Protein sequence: CASSLGGIGHEQYF.

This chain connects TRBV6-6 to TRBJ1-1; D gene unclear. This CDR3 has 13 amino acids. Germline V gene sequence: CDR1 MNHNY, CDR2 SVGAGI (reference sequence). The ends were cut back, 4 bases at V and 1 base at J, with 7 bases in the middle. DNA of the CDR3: TGTGCCAGCAGTTTTGACTCGAACACTGAAGCTTTCTTT. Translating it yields CASSFDSNTEAFF.

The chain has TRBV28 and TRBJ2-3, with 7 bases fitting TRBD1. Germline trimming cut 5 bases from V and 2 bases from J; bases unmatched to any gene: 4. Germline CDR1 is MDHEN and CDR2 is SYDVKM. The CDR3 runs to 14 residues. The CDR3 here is CASSRTGATDTQYF. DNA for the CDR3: TGTGCCAGCAGTCGGACAGGTGCCACAGATACGCAGTATTTT.

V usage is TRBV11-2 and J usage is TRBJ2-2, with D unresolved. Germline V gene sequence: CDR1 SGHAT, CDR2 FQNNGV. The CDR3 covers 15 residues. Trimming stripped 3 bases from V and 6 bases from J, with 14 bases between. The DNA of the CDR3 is TGTGCCAGCAGCTTTTCACTACGGTCCCCCGGGGAGCTGTTTTTT. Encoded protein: CASSFSLRSPGELFF.

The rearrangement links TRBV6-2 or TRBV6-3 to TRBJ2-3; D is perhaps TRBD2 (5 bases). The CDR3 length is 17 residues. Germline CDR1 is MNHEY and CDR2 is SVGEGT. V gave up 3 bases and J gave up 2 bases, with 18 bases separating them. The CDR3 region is CASSYARGGPDTDTQYF. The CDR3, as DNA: TGTGCCAGCAGTTATGCACGGGGTGGACCAGACACAGATACGCAGTATTTT.

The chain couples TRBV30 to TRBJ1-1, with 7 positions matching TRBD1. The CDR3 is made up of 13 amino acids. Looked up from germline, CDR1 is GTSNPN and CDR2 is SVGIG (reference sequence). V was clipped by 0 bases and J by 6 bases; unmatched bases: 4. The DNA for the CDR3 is TGTGCCTGGAGTGTACAGGGGAGCGCTGAAGCTTTCTTT. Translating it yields CAWSVQGSAEAFF.

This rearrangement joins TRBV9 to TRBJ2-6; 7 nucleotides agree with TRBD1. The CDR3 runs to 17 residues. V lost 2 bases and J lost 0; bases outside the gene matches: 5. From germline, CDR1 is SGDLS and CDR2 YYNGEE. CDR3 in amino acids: CASSVTGVLSGANVLTF. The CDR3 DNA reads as TGTGCCAGCAGCGTTACAGGGGTCCTCTCTGGGGCCAACGTCCTGACTTTC.

The CDR3 DNA is TGTGCCAGCAGTTACTCTCCATCCTACGAGCAGTACTTC. As protein: CASSYSPSYEQYF. The J gene is TRBJ2-7, the V gene TRBV6-6; D remains unclear. This CDR3 region has 13 residues. V was trimmed by 0 bases and J by 1 base, leaving 4 bases between them. Germline V gives CDR1 MNHNY, CDR2 SVGAGI (reference sequence).

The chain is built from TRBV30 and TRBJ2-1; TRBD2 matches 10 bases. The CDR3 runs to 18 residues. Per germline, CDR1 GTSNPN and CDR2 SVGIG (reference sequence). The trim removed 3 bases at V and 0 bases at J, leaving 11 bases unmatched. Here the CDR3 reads CAWSGGLAGAPSYNEQFF. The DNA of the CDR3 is TGTGCCTGGAGCGGCGGGCTAGCGGGAGCCCCCTCCTACAATGAGCAGTTCTTC.

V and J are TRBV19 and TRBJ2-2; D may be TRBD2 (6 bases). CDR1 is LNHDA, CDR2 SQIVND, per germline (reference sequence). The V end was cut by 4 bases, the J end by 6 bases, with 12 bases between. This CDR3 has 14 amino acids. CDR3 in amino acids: CASSTSGQPGELFF. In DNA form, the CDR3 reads TGTGCCAGTAGTACCAGCGGGCAGCCCGGGGAGCTGTTTTTT.

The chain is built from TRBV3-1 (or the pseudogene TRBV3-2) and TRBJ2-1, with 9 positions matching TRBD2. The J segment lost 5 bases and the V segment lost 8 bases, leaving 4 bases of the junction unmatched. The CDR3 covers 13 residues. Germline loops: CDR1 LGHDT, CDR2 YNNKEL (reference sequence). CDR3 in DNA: TGTGCCAGCCTAAGCGGGAGGAACAATGAGCAGTTCTTC. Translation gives CASLSGRNNEQFF.

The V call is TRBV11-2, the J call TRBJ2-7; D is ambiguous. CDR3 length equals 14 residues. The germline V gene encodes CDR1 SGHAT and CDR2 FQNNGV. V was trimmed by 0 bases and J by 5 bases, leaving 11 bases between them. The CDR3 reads CASSLELFGHEQYF. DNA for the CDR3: TGTGCCAGCAGCTTAGAATTGTTTGGGCACGAGCAGTACTTC.

Written as DNA, the CDR3 is TGTGCCAGCAGTGAACCGGGTGGGGGGGTGAATAATCAGCCCCAGCATTTT. Translation: CASSEPGGGVNNQPQHF. The genes are TRBV6-1 and TRBJ1-5; maybe TRBD1 (5 bases). Germline CDR1 is MNHNS and CDR2 is SASEGT. Trimming shortened V by 2 bases and J by 4 bases, and 18 bases separated the two germline ends. This CDR3 comprises 17 residues.